This TCR beta chain was found in a study of blood T cell repertoires in COVID-19. Whole-study context: The United States, Italy and Spain supplied acute and convalescent COVID-19 samples.

Authors' data handling: Scientists estimated how many nucleated cells there were by amplifying reference gene primers. This table comes from immunoSEQ multiplex PCR, and its TCRdb copy is limited to in-frame clones, with some not included. The D gene and trimming were derived from the DNA, and the V and J assignments and clone size from that table. The data hold about 160,000 clones, with approximately 90% observed a single time. Enrollees, about 18 to 89 years old, lived in roughly 24 US areas. Two negative PCRs, clearance, or symptom resolution had been documented for recovered Cohort 3 donors. Sequenced input: PBMCs or T cells enriched from blood (not recorded which). The receptor comes from a woman in her fifties or sixties who had recovered from COVID-19.

The CDR3 DNA reads TGTGCCAGCAGCTTACCGGGGGTTGGGAACACTGAAGCTTTCTTT. Translated: CASSLPGVGNTEAFF. This chain links TRBV5-4 with TRBJ1-1; D is possibly TRBD1 (5 bases). This CDR3 contains 15 residues. V was clipped by 2 bases and J by 1 base, with 12 bases between them. Germline lookup yields CDR1 SGHNT and CDR2 YYREEE (reference sequence).